Listed below are T cell receptor beta chains from one sample, sequenced in a study of T cell changes during pregnancy in multiple sclerosis. Data came from immunoSEQ multiplex PCR; TCRdb stores just in-frame clones and leaves some out. The sample records around 32,000 clones, 87% being singletons. Sequenced material: CD8+ T cells from peripheral blood mononuclear cells, taken before pregnancy. These receptors were obtained from a female donor with multiple sclerosis, enrolled in a pregnancy study. Each CDR3 is given with its conserved first and last residue. The order of the fields is V gene, D gene, clone size, J gene, CDR3 protein, CDR3 DNA. A D gene is named only where the DNA matches it firmly. Clone size is stated in some rows and not others, as once, few, many or a class when expanded.

v_call: TRBV18
d_call: .
clone_size: .
j_call: TRBJ2-1
cdr3_aa: CASSVGSYNEQFF
cdr3_nt: TGTGCCAGCTCGGTCGGCTCCTACAATGAGCAGTTCTTC

v_call: TRBV5-6
d_call: TRBD1
clone_size: .
j_call: TRBJ2-7
cdr3_aa: CASSHGQGEQYF
cdr3_nt: TGTGCCAGCAGCCACGGACAGGGCGAGCAGTACTTC

v_call: TRBV7-8
d_call: TRBD1
clone_size: once
j_call: TRBJ1-3
cdr3_aa: CASSWGLGQPENTIYF
cdr3_nt: TGTGCCAGCAGCTGGGGACTGGGACAGCCGGAAAACACCATATATTTT

v_call: TRBV11-2
d_call: .
clone_size: .
j_call: TRBJ2-5
cdr3_aa: CASSLAELRVQYF
cdr3_nt: TGTGCCAGCAGCTTAGCGGAGCTCCGGGTCCAGTACTTC

v_call: TRBV4-1
d_call: .
clone_size: .
j_call: TRBJ2-7
cdr3_aa: CASSHRATGSYEQYF
cdr3_nt: TGCGCCAGCAGCCACCGTGCGACAGGAAGCTACGAGCAGTACTTC

v_call: TRBV7-9
d_call: TRBD1
clone_size: .
j_call: TRBJ2-5
cdr3_aa: CASSRTGDGETQYF
cdr3_nt: TGTGCCAGCAGCCGGACAGGGGATGGGGAGACCCAGTACTTC

v_call: TRBV6-6
d_call: .
clone_size: .
j_call: TRBJ1-2
cdr3_aa: CASSYSGEDGYTF
cdr3_nt: TGTGCCAGCAGTTATTCGGGTGAGGATGGCTACACCTTC

v_call: TRBV15
d_call: .
clone_size: .
j_call: TRBJ2-5
cdr3_aa: CATRAGAGLQETQYF
cdr3_nt: TGTGCCACCAGGGCCGGGGCGGGGCTACAAGAGACCCAGTACTTC

v_call: TRBV7-3
d_call: TRBD2
clone_size: once
j_call: TRBJ2-5
cdr3_aa: CASSAGTSGRETQYF
cdr3_nt: TGTGCCAGCAGCGCCGGGACTAGCGGGAGAGAGACCCAGTACTTC

v_call: TRBV4-3
d_call: .
clone_size: once
j_call: TRBJ1-6
cdr3_aa: CASSQDRRKSSYNSPLHF
cdr3_nt: TGCGCCAGCAGCCAAGATCGGCGGAAGAGCTCCTATAATTCACCCCTCCACTTT

v_call: TRBV30
d_call: TRBD1
clone_size: .
j_call: TRBJ1-6
cdr3_aa: CAWTGQGNSPLHF
cdr3_nt: TGTGCCTGGACCGGACAGGGTAATTCACCCCTCCACTTT

v_call: TRBV5-4
d_call: .
clone_size: .
j_call: TRBJ1-6
cdr3_aa: CASSFGGSSRYNSPLHF
cdr3_nt: TGTGCCAGCAGCTTCGGAGGGTCCTCACGTTATAATTCACCCCTCCACTTT

v_call: TRBV7-9
d_call: TRBD2
clone_size: .
j_call: TRBJ2-3
cdr3_aa: CASSLVASGGLEDTQYF
cdr3_nt: TGTGCCAGCAGCTTAGTCGCGAGCGGGGGTCTTGAAGATACGCAGTATTTT

v_call: TRBV11-2
d_call: TRBD1
clone_size: .
j_call: TRBJ2-7
cdr3_aa: CASSARTGLGYEQYF
cdr3_nt: TGTGCCAGCAGCGCCCGGACAGGGCTCGGCTACGAGCAGTACTTC

v_call: TRBV5-4
d_call: .
clone_size: once
j_call: TRBJ2-1
cdr3_aa: CASSFFGGNGEQFF
cdr3_nt: TGTGCCAGCAGCTTCTTCGGGGGAAATGGTGAGCAGTTCTTC

v_call: TRBV28
d_call: .
clone_size: .
j_call: TRBJ2-2
cdr3_aa: CASSTLGQNTGELFF
cdr3_nt: TGTGCCAGCAGTACGCTGGGACAAAACACCGGGGAGCTGTTTTTT

v_call: TRBV28
d_call: TRBD1
clone_size: .
j_call: TRBJ2-1
cdr3_aa: CASSSRWTGGNEQFF
cdr3_nt: TGTGCCAGCAGTTCCCGATGGACAGGGGGTAATGAGCAGTTCTTC

v_call: TRBV6-4
d_call: TRBD2
clone_size: few
j_call: TRBJ2-1
cdr3_aa: CASSSGGASNEQFF
cdr3_nt: TGTGCCAGCAGTAGCGGGGGGGCCAGCAATGAGCAGTTCTTC

v_call: TRBV11-3
d_call: TRBD1
clone_size: .
j_call: TRBJ2-5
cdr3_aa: CASSPGGQEETQYF
cdr3_nt: TGTGCCAGCAGCCCAGGAGGACAGGAAGAGACCCAGTACTTC

v_call: TRBV5-1
d_call: .
clone_size: .
j_call: TRBJ2-6
cdr3_aa: CASHIPDSGANVLTF
cdr3_nt: TGCGCCAGCCACATACCCGACTCTGGGGCCAACGTCCTGACTTTC

v_call: TRBV5-6
d_call: .
clone_size: .
j_call: TRBJ1-3
cdr3_aa: CASSLFGGTGNTIYF
cdr3_nt: TGTGCCAGCAGCTTGTTTGGGGGCACTGGAAACACCATATATTTT

v_call: TRBV2
d_call: TRBD1
clone_size: few
j_call: TRBJ1-4
cdr3_aa: CASSTPPGQNEKLFF
cdr3_nt: TGTGCCAGCAGTACCCCACCGGGACAGAATGAAAAACTGTTTTTT

v_call: TRBV7-2
d_call: TRBD1
clone_size: few
j_call: TRBJ1-5
cdr3_aa: CASTLGQGNQPQHF
cdr3_nt: TGTGCCAGCACCCTCGGACAGGGCAATCAGCCCCAGCATTTT

v_call: TRBV10-3
d_call: .
clone_size: few
j_call: TRBJ1-5
cdr3_aa: CAISEGRNGNQPQHF
cdr3_nt: TGTGCCATCAGTGAGGGCAGAAATGGCAATCAGCCCCAGCATTTT

v_call: TRBV10-3
d_call: TRBD1
clone_size: .
j_call: TRBJ1-2
cdr3_aa: CAISESRTGGVHGYTF
cdr3_nt: TGTGCCATCAGTGAGTCTCGGACAGGGGGCGTTCATGGCTACACCTTC

v_call: TRBV6-5
d_call: TRBD1
clone_size: .
j_call: TRBJ2-7
cdr3_aa: CASSQTGNEQYF
cdr3_nt: TGTGCCAGCAGTCAGACAGGGAACGAGCAGTACTTC

v_call: TRBV16
d_call: TRBD1
clone_size: .
j_call: TRBJ1-1
cdr3_aa: CASSHLTGGDEAFF
cdr3_nt: TGTGCCAGCAGCCACCTGACAGGGGGCGATGAAGCTTTCTTT

v_call: TRBV30
d_call: TRBD1
clone_size: .
j_call: TRBJ1-5
cdr3_aa: CAWPGQEATGRPGNQPQHF
cdr3_nt: TGTGCCTGGCCCGGACAGGAGGCCACAGGGAGACCGGGCAATCAGCCCCAGCATTTT

v_call: TRBV10-3
d_call: TRBD2
clone_size: once
j_call: TRBJ2-2
cdr3_aa: CAISASGENTGELFF
cdr3_nt: TGTGCCATCAGTGCCAGCGGGGAGAACACCGGGGAGCTGTTTTTT

v_call: TRBV6-4
d_call: .
clone_size: few
j_call: TRBJ2-2
cdr3_aa: CASSEGDTGELFF
cdr3_nt: TGTGCCAGCAGTGAGGGCGACACCGGGGAGCTGTTTTTT

v_call: TRBV6-1
d_call: .
clone_size: .
j_call: TRBJ2-5
cdr3_aa: CASLAGQSIWETQYF
cdr3_nt: TGTGCCAGTCTTGCGGGACAGAGCATTTGGGAGACCCAGTACTTC

v_call: TRBV7-9
d_call: TRBD2
clone_size: .
j_call: TRBJ2-1
cdr3_aa: CASSLPSGSGQFF
cdr3_nt: TGTGCCAGCAGCCTACCTAGCGGGAGTGGTCAGTTCTTC

v_call: TRBV9
d_call: .
clone_size: .
j_call: TRBJ1-5
cdr3_aa: CASSVEGSNQPQHF
cdr3_nt: TGTGCCAGCAGCGTAGAGGGGAGCAATCAGCCCCAGCATTTT

v_call: TRBV4-3
d_call: TRBD1
clone_size: .
j_call: TRBJ2-1
cdr3_aa: CASSQGGQGNFDEQFF
cdr3_nt: TGCGCCAGCAGCCAAGGTGGACAGGGGAATTTCGATGAGCAGTTCTTC

v_call: TRBV5-4
d_call: .
clone_size: .
j_call: TRBJ2-7
cdr3_aa: CASSWDLSSYEQYF
cdr3_nt: TGTGCCAGCAGCTGGGACTTGTCCTCCTACGAGCAGTACTTC